These 9 T cell receptor beta chains share one sample of origin, sequenced in a study of T cells after posttransplantation cyclophosphamide (dated by TCRdb to the mid-2010s). The library was prepared using the immunoSEQ multiplex PCR assay. TCRdb limited this immuneACCESS table to in-frame rearrangements with V and J called. A share of clones is missing; checked studies link under half to unresolved V genes, and the rest is unexplained. The sample table contains tens of thousands of clones; only one count was recorded for around 95% of them. The ten largest clonotypes hold 3% of the sample. The sequenced sample consisted of PBMCs. Source of these receptors: a woman in her thirties in good health and a related stem cell transplant donor.

The V and J genes are TRBV19 and TRBJ2-1; weak D call: TRBD2 (6 bases). The CDR3 has 15 residues. CDR1 is LNHDA and CDR2 is SQIVND in the germline V gene (reference sequence). The V and J ends lost 0 bases and 7 bases respectively, with 13 bases between them. CDR3 nucleotide sequence: TGTGCCAGTAGTATAGATTCACGGGGGAGGAATGAGCAGTTCTTC. It translates to CASSIDSRGRNEQFF.

This chain connects TRBV29-1 to TRBJ1-4, with D perhaps TRBD1 (6 bases). V lost 7 bases to trimming and J lost 5 bases, with 14 bases between them. The CDR3 loop spans 13 amino acids. Germline V gene data show CDR1 as SQVTM and CDR2 as ANQGSEA. This CDR3 reads CSARQGGNEKLFF. Here the CDR3 DNA reads TGCAGCGCGAGACAAGGGGGGAATGAAAAACTGTTTTTT.

The chain employs TRBV30 and TRBJ1-6; no clear D. V was trimmed by 4 bases and J by 0 bases, leaving 7 bases between them. CDR3 length equals 14 residues. Per the germline V gene, CDR1 is GTSNPN and CDR2 is SVGIG (reference sequence). As DNA, the CDR3 is TGTGCCTGGACGGGGTTCTCCTATAATTCACCCCTCCACTTT. It yields the protein CAWTGFSYNSPLHF.

The V call is TRBV30, the J call TRBJ2-1; D call uncertain. V lost 2 bases to trimming and J lost 2 bases, with 13 bases between them. The germline CDR1 and CDR2 sequences are GTSNPN and SVGIG (reference sequence). The CDR3 contains 15 residues. The CDR3 region is CAWSRASPTYNEQFF. The CDR3 coding sequence is TGTGCCTGGAGTCGTGCGAGCCCAACCTACAATGAGCAGTTCTTC.

This clone appeared a few times. The sample has other DNA sequences that encode this CDR3 too. The chain has TRBV2 and TRBJ1-2; 7 bases match TRBD1. Germline V gene sequence: CDR1 SNHLY, CDR2 FYNNEI. Trimming took 3 bases from V and 2 from J; bases not matched to a gene: 3. This CDR3 region has 14 residues. CDR3 loop: CASSEGQTNYGYTF. Written as DNA, the CDR3 is TGTGCCAGCAGTGAGGGACAGACGAACTATGGCTACACCTTC.

The chain's CDR3 is CASSVAGTGGEWFF. For the CDR3, the DNA is TGTGCCAGCAGCGTAGCGGGGACAGGGGGGGAATGGTTCTTC. The chain employs TRBV9 and TRBJ2-1; TRBD1 matches at 11 bases. Germline lookup yields CDR1 SGDLS and CDR2 YYNGEE. J lost 15 bases, V lost 0 bases, and 8 bases had no gene match. The length of the CDR3 is 14 residues. The entire variable domain, with the rest obtained from reference TRBV9 and TRBJ2-1, is as follows: DSGVTQTPKHLITATGQRVTLRCSPRSGDLSVYWYQQSLDQGLQFLIQYYNGEERAKGNILERFSAQQFPDLHSELNLSSLELGDSALYFCASSVAGTGGEWFFGPGTRLTVL.

The rearrangement joins TRBV19 to TRBJ1-5; D call uncertain. The V and J ends lost 5 bases and 6 bases respectively, with 8 bases between them. CDR1 and CDR2 from the germline V gene are LNHDA and SQIVND (reference sequence). CDR3 length equals 12 residues. CDR3 protein: CASSFSSQPQHF. The CDR3 nucleotides read TGTGCCAGTAGTTTTTCAAGTCAGCCCCAGCATTTT.

This chain links TRBV18 with TRBJ2-1; no definite D call. V was shortened by 1 base and J by 9 bases, with 7 bases between the two germline ends. Germline lookup yields CDR1 KGHSH and CDR2 LQKENI. This CDR3 is built from 12 residues. CDR3 residues: CASSPRVREQFF. CDR3 bases: TGTGCCAGCTCACCACGGGTACGTGAGCAGTTCTTC. Supplemented by reference TRBV18 and TRBJ2-1, the full variable domain reads NAGVMQNPRHLVRRRGQEARLRCSPMKGHSHVYWYRQLPEEGLKFMVYLQKENIIDESGMPKERFSAEFPKEGPSILRIQQVVRGDSAAYFCASSPRVREQFFGPGTRLTVL.

This chain uses TRBV5-1 with TRBJ1-2, with no clear D. The V end lost 6 bases, the J end lost 6 bases, and 12 bases lay between the germline ends. The CDR3 extends over 12 amino acids. Looked up from germline, CDR1 is SGHRS and CDR2 is YFSETQ. DNA of the CDR3: TGCGCCAGCACCTACGACCGAAATGGCTACACCTTC. It translates to CASTYDRNGYTF.